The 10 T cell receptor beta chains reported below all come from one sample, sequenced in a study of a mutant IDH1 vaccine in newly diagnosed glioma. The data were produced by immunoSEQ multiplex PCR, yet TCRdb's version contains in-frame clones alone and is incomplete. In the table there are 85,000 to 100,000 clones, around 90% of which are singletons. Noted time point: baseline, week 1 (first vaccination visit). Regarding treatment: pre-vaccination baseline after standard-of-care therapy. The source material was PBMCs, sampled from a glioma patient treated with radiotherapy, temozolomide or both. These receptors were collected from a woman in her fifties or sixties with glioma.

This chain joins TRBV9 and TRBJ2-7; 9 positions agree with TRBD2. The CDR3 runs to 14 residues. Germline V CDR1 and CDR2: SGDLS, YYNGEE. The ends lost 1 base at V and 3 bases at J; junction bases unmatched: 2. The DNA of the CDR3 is TGTGCCAGCAGCGTACTAGCGGGGATCTACGAGCAGTACTTC. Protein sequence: CASSVLAGIYEQYF.

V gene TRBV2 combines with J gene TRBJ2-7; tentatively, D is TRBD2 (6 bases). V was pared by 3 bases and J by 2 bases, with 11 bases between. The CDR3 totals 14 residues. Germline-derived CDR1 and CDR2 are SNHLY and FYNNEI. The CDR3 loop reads CASSDVGTAYEQYF. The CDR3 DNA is TGTGCCAGCAGTGATGTCGGGACTGCCTACGAGCAGTACTTC.

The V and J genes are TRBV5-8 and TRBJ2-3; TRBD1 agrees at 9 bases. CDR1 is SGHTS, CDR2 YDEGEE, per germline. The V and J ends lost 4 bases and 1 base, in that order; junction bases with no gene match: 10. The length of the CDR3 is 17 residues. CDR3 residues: CASSQSRHRGRTDTQYF. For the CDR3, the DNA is TGTGCCAGCAGCCAGTCCCGACACAGGGGGCGCACAGATACGCAGTATTTT.

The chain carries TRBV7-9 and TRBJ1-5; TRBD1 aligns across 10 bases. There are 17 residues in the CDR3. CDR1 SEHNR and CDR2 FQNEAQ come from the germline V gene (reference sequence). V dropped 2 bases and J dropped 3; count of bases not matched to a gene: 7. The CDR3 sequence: CASSLHRDRGPNQPQHF. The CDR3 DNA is TGTGCCAGCAGCTTACACCGGGACAGGGGACCCAATCAGCCCCAGCATTTT.

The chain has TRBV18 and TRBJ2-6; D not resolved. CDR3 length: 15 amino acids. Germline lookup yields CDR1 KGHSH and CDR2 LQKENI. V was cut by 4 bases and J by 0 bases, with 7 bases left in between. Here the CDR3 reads CASSLRDSGANVLTF. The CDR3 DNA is TGTGCCAGCTCACTAAGGGACTCTGGGGCCAACGTCCTGACTTTC.

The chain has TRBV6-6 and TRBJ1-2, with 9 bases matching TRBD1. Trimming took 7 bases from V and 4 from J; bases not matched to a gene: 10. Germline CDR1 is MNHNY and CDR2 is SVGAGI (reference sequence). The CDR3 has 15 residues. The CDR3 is CASTLQGASGYGYTF. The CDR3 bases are TGTGCCAGCACCTTACAGGGGGCTAGCGGCTATGGCTACACCTTC.

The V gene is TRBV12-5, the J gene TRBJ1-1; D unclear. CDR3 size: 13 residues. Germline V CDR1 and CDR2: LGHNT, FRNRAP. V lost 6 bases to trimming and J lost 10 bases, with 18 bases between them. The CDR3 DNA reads TGTGCTAGTGGCCAGGACGGTTATAGTGGAGCTTTCTTT. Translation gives CASGQDGYSGAFF. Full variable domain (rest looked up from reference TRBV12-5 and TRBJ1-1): DARVTQTPRHKVTEMGQEVTMRCQPILGHNTVFWYRQTMMQGLELLAYFRNRAPLDDSGMPKDRFSAEMPDATLATLKIQPSEPRDSAVYFCASGQDGYSGAFFGQGTRLTVV.

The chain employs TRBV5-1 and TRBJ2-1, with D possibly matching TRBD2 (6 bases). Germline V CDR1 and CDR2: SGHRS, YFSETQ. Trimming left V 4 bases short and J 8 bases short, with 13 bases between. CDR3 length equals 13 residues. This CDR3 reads CASSPLALYEQFF. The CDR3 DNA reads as TGCGCCAGCAGCCCACTAGCCCTCTATGAGCAGTTCTTC. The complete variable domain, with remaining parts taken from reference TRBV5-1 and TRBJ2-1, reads KAGVTQTPRYLIKTRGQQVTLSCSPISGHRSVSWYQQTPGQGLQFLFEYFSETQRNKGNFPGRFSGRQFSNSRSEMNVSTLELGDSALYLCASSPLALYEQFFGPGTRLTVL.

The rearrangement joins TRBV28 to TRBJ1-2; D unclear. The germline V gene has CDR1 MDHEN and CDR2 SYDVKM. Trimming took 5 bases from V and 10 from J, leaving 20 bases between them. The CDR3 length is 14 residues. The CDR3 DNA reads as TGTGCCAGCAGTATAGACGGGTTGGAAGGGTCCTACACCTTC. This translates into CASSIDGLEGSYTF.

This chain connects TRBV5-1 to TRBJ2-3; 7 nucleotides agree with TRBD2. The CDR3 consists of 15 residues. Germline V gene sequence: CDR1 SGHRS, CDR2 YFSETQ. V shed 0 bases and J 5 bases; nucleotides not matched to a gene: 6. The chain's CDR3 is CASSLESGIGDTQYF. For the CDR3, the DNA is TGCGCCAGCAGCTTGGAAAGCGGGATAGGAGATACGCAGTATTTT.